A selection of T cell receptor beta chains follows, all from one sample in a study of identical twins. In TCRdb, the 5' RACE reads were re-called with MiXCR into one record per CDR3 protein. The repertoire consists of roughly 220,000 distinct CDR3 sequences, with approximately 5.9% occurring once and the leading ten covering about 14%. These data also featured in a second study, about T cells expressing NK-cell markers.

The source material was CD8+ T cells sorted from blood. These receptors originate from a woman under 30 in good health. CDR3s include the opening cysteine and the closing phenylalanine or tryptophan. A D gene is named only where the DNA matches it firmly. Size tells how often a clone was seen (once, few, many) or the class of an expanded clone, and some rows leave it out.

J gene,D gene,V gene,clone size,CDR3 DNA,CDR3 protein
TRBJ2-1,TRBD2,TRBV5-5,many,TGTGCCAGCAGCTTGTTTAGCGGGATAAATGAGCAGTTCTTC,CASSLFSGINEQFF
TRBJ2-7,TRBD1,TRBV20-1,NA,TGCAGTGCTACCTACAGGGGTTTAAGGTACGAGCAGTACTTC,CSATYRGLRYEQYF
TRBJ2-3,NA,TRBV7-2,few,TGTGCCAGCAGTCCCGTCGGCGGGACCACAGATACGCAGTATTTT,CASSPVGGTTDTQYF
TRBJ1-3,TRBD1,TRBV20-1,many,TGCAGTGCTATACGACAGGGGGAAGGAAACACCATATATTTT,CSAIRQGEGNTIYF
TRBJ2-7,TRBD2,TRBV20-1,NA,TGCAGTGCTAGTCTGGGACTAGCCTACGAGCAGTACTTC,CSASLGLAYEQYF
TRBJ1-1,NA,TRBV7-2,many,TGTGCCAGCAGCCCCCATCCGGGGGCGCCGGCTTTCTTT,CASSPHPGAPAFF
TRBJ2-1,TRBD2,TRBV7-8,many,TGTGCCAGCAGCTTCCTAGCGGGGGGCGATGAGCAGTTCTTC,CASSFLAGGDEQFF
TRBJ2-1,TRBD1,TRBV7-8,few,TGTGCCAGTACCACTAGGACAGGATTTAATGAGCAGTTCTTC,CASTTRTGFNEQFF
TRBJ2-1,TRBD1,TRBV19,few,TGTGCCAGTAGTCCTGTAGGACAGGGGTTCTACAATGAGCAGTTCTTC,CASSPVGQGFYNEQFF
TRBJ2-1,TRBD2,TRBV29-1,many,TGCAGCGTTGAAGATCCAACAAGCGGGAGCTACAATGAGCAGTTCTTC,CSVEDPTSGSYNEQFF
TRBJ2-7,TRBD2,TRBV18,NA,TGTGCCAGCTCACCGACTAGCGGACCCTACGAGCAGTACTTC,CASSPTSGPYEQYF
TRBJ2-3,NA,TRBV6-5,many,TGTGCCAGCACGGCGGATTTGGATACGCAGTATTTT,CASTADLDTQYF
TRBJ2-5,TRBD1,TRBV6-2/TRBV6-3,few,TGTGCCAGCAACGGACAGGGGGAAGAGACCCAGTACTTC,CASNGQGEETQYF
TRBJ2-5,NA,TRBV15,NA,TGTGCCACCGGACGCTGGGCGGGAGAGACCCAGTACTTC,CATGRWAGETQYF
TRBJ2-3,NA,TRBV9,few,TGTGCCAGCAGCGGGCGAGTCTTAGCCCCCACAGATACGCAGTATTTT,CASSGRVLAPTDTQYF
TRBJ1-2,TRBD1,TRBV2,NA,TGTGCCAGCAGAGGTATTGGGACAGGGAATCACTATGGCTACACCTTC,CASRGIGTGNHYGYTF
TRBJ1-1,TRBD1,TRBV2,many,TGTGCCAGCAGTGGTCAGGGGGCGAACACTGAAGCTTTCTTT,CASSGQGANTEAFF
TRBJ1-1,NA,TRBV5-1,NA,TGCGCCAGCAGCTTTACCGGGACGGGGAACACTGAAGCTTTCTTT,CASSFTGTGNTEAFF
TRBJ1-1,NA,TRBV12-3/TRBV12-4,few,TGTGCCAGCAGTTTTTCTGGGGATGAAGCTTTCTTT,CASSFSGDEAFF
TRBJ2-7,TRBD1,TRBV20-1,NA,TGCAGTGCGTTCCCTGACAGGGGTGAGGCCTACGAGCAGTACTTC,CSAFPDRGEAYEQYF
TRBJ1-3,TRBD1,TRBV28,many,TGTGCCAGCAGTTTCTCTACAGGGGGCGATTTTGGGGTCGCTGGAAACACCATATATTTT,CASSFSTGGDFGVAGNTIYF
TRBJ2-1,NA,TRBV12-3/TRBV12-4,few,TGTGCCAGCAGTTTTGTGCCTGGCGATGAGCAGTTCTTC,CASSFVPGDEQFF
TRBJ1-2,NA,TRBV10-3,few,TGTGCCATCAGTGAGTCGATCCAGGGGAACTATGGCTACACCTTC,CAISESIQGNYGYTF
TRBJ1-1,NA,TRBV10-3,few,TGTGCCATCAAAGGGGACACTGAAGCTTTCTTT,CAIKGDTEAFF